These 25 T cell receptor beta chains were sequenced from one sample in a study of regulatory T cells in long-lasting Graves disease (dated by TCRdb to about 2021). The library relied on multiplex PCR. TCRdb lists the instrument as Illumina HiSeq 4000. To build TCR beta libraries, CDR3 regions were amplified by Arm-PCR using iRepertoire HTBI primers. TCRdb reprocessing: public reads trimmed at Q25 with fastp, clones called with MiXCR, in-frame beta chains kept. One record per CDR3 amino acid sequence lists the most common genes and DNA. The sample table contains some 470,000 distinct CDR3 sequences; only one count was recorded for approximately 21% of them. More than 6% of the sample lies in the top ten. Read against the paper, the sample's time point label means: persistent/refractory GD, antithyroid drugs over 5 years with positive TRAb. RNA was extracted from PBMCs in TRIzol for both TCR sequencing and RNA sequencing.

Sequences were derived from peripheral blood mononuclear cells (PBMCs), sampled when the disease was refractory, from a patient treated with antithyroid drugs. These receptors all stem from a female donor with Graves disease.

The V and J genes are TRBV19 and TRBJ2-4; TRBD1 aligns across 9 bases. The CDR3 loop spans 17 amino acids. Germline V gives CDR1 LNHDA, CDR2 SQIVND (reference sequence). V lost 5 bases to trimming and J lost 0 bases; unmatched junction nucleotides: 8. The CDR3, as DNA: TGTGCCAGTAGTTGGGACAGGGTTACCACAGCCAAAAACATTCAGTACTTC. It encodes CASSWDRVTTAKNIQYF.

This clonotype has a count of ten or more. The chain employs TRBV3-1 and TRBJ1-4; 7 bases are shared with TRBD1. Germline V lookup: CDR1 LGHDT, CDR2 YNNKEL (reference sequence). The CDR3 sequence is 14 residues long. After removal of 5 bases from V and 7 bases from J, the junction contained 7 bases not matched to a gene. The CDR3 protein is CASSLTGRIEKLFF. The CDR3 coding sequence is TGTGCCAGCAGCTTGACAGGGAGGATTGAAAAACTGTTTTTT.

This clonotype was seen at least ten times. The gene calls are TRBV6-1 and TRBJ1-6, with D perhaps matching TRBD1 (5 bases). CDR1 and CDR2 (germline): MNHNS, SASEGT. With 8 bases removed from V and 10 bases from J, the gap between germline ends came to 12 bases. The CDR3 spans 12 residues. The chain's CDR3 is CASGGSGSPLHF. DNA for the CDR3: TGTGCCAGCGGGGGTTCAGGATCACCCCTCCACTTT.

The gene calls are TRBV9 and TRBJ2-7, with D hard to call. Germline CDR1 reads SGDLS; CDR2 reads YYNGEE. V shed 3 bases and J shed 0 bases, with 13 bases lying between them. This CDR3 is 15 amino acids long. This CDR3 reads CASSGSALSSYEQYF. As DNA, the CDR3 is TGTGCCAGCAGCGGCAGCGCGCTCAGCTCCTACGAGCAGTACTTC.

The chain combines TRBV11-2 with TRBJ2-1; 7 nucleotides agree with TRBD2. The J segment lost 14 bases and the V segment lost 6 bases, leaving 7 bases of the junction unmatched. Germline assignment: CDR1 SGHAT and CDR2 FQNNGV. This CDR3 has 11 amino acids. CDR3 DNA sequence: TGTGCCAGCAGTCCGGGACTAAGGAAGTTCTTC. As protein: CASSPGLRKFF.

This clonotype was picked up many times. CDR3 DNA sequence: TGTGCCAGCAGCTCTTCGGGAGCTGTAGAGACCCAGTACTTC. It translates to CASSSSGAVETQYF. The chain has TRBV7-3 and TRBJ2-5; D perhaps matches TRBD2 (6 bases). There are 14 residues in the CDR3. Germline CDR1 is SGHTA and CDR2 is FQGTGA. Trimming stripped 4 bases from V and 4 bases from J, with 13 bases between.

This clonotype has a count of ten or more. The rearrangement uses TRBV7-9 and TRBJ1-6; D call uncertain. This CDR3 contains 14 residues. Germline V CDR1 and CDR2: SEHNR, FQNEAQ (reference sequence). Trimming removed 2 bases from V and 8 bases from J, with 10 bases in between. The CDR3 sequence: CASSLQDGHSPLHF. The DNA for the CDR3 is TGTGCCAGCAGCTTACAGGACGGGCATTCACCCCTCCACTTT.

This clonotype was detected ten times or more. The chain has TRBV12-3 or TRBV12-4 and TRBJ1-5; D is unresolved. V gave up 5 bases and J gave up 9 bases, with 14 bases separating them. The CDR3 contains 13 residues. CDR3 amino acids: CASSTLTAGPQHF. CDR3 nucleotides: TGTGCCAGCAGTACGCTCACAGCGGGGCCCCAGCATTTT.

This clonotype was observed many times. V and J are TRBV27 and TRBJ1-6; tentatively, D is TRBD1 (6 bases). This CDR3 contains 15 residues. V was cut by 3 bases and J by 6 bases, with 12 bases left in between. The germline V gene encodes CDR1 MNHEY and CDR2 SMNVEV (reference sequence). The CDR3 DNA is TGTGCCAGCAGTTTGTCATGGGGGGCTAATTCACCCCTCCACTTT. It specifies CASSLSWGANSPLHF.

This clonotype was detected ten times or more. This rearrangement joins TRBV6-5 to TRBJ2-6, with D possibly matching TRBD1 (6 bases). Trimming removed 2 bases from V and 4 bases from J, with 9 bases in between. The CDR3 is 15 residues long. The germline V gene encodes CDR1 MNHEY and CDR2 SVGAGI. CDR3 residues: CASSYQGQGANVLTF. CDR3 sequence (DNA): TGTGCCAGCAGTTACCAGGGGCAAGGGGCCAACGTCCTGACTTTC.

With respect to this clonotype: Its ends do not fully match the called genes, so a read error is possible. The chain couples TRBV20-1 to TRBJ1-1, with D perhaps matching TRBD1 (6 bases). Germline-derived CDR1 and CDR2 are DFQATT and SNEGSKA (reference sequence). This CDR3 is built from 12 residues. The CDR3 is CSARRGNTGAFF. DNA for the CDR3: TGCAGTGCTCGGAGGGGGAACACTGGAGCTTTCTTT.

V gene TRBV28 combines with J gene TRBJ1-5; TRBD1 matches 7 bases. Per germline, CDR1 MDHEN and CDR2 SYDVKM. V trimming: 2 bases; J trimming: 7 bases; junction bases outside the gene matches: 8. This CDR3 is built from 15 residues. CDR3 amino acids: CASSLPDRVEQPQHF. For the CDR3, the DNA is TGTGCCAGCAGTTTACCTGACAGGGTGGAGCAGCCCCAGCATTTT. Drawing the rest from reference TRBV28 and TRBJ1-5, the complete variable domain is DVKVTQSSRYLVKRTGEKVFLECVQDMDHENMFWYRQDPGLGLRLIYFSYDVKMKEKGDIPEGYSVSREKKERFSLILESASTNQTSMYLCASSLPDRVEQPQHFGDGTRLSIL.

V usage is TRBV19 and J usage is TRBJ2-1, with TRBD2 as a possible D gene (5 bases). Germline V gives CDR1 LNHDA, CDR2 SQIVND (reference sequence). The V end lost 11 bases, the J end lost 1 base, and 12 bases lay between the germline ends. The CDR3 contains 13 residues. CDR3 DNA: TGTGCCGTGCGGGTTCCGTCCTACAATGAGCAGTTCTTC. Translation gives CAVRVPSYNEQFF.

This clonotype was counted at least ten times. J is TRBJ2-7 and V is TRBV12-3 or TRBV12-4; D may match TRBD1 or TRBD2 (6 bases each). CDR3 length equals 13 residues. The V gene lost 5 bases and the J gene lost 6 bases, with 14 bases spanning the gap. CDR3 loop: CASSNIQGGEQYF. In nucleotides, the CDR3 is TGTGCCAGCAGTAATATACAGGGAGGCGAGCAGTACTTC.

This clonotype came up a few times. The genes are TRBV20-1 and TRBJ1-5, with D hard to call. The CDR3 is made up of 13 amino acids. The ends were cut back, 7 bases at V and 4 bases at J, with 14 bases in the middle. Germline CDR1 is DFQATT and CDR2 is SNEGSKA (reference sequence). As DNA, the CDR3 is TGCAGTGTGGAGGGTCCCCTGAATCAGCCCCAGCATTTT. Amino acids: CSVEGPLNQPQHF.

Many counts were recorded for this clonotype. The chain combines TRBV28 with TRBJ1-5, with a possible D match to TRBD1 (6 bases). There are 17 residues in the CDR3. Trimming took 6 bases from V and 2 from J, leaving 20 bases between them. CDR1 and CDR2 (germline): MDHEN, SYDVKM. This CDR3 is CASSPEPQGIGNQPQHF. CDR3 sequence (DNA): TGTGCCAGCAGCCCAGAACCCCAGGGGATTGGCAATCAGCCCCAGCATTTT.

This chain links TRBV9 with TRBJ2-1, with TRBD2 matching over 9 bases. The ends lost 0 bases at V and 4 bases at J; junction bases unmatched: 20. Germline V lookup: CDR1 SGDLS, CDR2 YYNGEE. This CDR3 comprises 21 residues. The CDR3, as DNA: TGTGCCAGCAGCGTAGTCCCCTCGGCGGGAGGGCCATTGGAGACATACAATGAGCAGTTCTTC. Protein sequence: CASSVVPSAGGPLETYNEQFF.

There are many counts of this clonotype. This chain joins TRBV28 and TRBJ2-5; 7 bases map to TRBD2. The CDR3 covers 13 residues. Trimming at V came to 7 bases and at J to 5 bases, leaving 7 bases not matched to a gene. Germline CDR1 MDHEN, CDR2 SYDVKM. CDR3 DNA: TGTGCCAGCACTACTAGCGCTCGGGAGACCCAGTACTTC. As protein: CASTTSARETQYF.

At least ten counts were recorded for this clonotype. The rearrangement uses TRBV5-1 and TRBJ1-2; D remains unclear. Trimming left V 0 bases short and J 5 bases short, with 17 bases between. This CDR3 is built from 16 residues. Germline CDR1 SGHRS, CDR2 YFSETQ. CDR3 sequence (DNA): TGCGCCAGCAGCTTGGCCTCCGCGGTAGCGAAATATGGCTACACCTTC. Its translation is CASSLASAVAKYGYTF.

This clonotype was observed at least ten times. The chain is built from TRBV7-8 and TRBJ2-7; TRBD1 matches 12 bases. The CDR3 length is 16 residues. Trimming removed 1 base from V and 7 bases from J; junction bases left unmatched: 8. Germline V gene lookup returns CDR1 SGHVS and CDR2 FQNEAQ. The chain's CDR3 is CASSLVPGQGALEQYF. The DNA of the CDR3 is TGTGCCAGCAGCTTAGTGCCGGGACAGGGGGCGCTTGAGCAGTACTTC.

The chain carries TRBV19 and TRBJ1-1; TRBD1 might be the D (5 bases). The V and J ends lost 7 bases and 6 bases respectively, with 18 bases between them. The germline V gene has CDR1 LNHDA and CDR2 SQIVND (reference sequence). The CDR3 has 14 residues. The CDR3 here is CASTPPPGRPEAFF. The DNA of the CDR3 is TGTGCCAGTACCCCCCCCCCGGGGCGTCCTGAAGCTTTCTTT.

This CDR3 is CAAWGKGTGELFF. The CDR3 DNA reads as TGTGCCGCCTGGGGAAAGGGGACCGGGGAGCTGTTTTTT. V gene TRBV28 combines with J gene TRBJ2-2, with D perhaps matching TRBD1 (5 bases). V shed 11 bases and J shed 5 bases, with 15 bases lying between them. In germline, CDR1 is MDHEN, CDR2 SYDVKM. This CDR3 contains 13 residues.

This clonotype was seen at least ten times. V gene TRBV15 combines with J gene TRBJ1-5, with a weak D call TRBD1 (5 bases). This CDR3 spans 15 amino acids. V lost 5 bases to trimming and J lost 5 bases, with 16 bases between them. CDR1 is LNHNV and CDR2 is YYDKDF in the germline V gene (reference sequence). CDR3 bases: TGTGCCACCAGCCCCGGCGGGGGAGGCGATCAGCCCCAGCATTTT. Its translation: CATSPGGGGDQPQHF.

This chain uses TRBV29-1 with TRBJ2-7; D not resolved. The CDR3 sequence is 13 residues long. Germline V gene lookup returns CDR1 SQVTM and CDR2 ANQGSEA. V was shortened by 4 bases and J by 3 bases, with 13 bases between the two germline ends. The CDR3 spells CSVAADVLYEQYF. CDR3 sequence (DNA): TGCAGCGTTGCGGCGGATGTGCTCTACGAGCAGTACTTC.

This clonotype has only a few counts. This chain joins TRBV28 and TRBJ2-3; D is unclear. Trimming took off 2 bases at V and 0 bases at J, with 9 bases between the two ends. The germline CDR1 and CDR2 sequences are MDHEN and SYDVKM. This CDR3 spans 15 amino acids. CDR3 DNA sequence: TGTGCCAGCAGTTTACCCAGAGCTAGCACAGATACGCAGTATTTT. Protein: CASSLPRASTDTQYF.